Below, one TCR beta chain is given with its context. The table lists this clonotype with many counts. Its binding antigen is unknown. No clone much larger than this one lies a single base away; base qualities are absent. This entry comes from a study of T-cell reconstitution after alpha-beta-depleted transplantation in children (dated by TCRdb to 2016 to 2018). At the level of the whole study: Using TCR repertoire profiling, the study quantitatively followed how T-cell immune reconstitution unfolded in children after TCRalphabeta/CD19-depleted allogeneic hematopoietic cell transplantation.

The meaning of the sample's treatment or condition label: allogeneic hematopoietic cell transplantation with graft depleted of TCRalphabeta T cells and CD19 B cells. The children who served as transplant recipients had been given grafts of TCRalphabeta/CD19-depleted allogeneic hematopoietic cells. Study-level results and caveats: Apparently early alphabetaT-cell count recovery about two months after transplant reportedly relied on only several hundred rapidly expanded clones derived from non-depleted graft cells. In some patients, the high TCRbeta diversity seen at day 60 was put down to recipient T cells and intrathymic progenitors that had survived conditioning. Hyperexpanded clone frequencies declined over subsequent months; after one year, T-cell counts and TCRbeta diversity were mostly attributed to newly produced T cells.

Library generation was performed with PCR. Instrument on record: Illumina HiSeq 2500. Molecular barcoding was employed in the preparation of TCR libraries, with unique molecular identifiers being used to normalize TCRbeta repertoire quantification. TCRdb cleaned the public reads at Q25 with fastp, built clones with MiXCR and kept in-frame beta chains. Entries are consolidated by CDR3 protein sequence, retaining the most common genes and DNA. This sample has 250,000 or so distinct CDR3 sequences in its table, and more than 20% of those were observed once. Clones ranked in the top ten supply 4% to 5.5% of the sample. The TCR was taken from a female patient aged 2 to 10 who had a stem cell transplant for congenital amegakaryocytic thrombocytopenia, so the T cells may come from the graft donor. The sample was PBMCs, mostly from graft donor cells, taken 360 days after TCRalphabeta/CD19-depleted stem cell transplant.

The sequence in DNA is TGTGCCAGCAGTGAATCGACAGTCGGCGGCAATCAGCCCCAGCATTTT. It encodes CASSESTVGGNQPQHF. The chain was built from TRBV25-1 and TRBJ1-5; TRBD1 could be the D gene, as 5 bases match. The V and J ends are trimmed by 1 base and 2 bases, leaving 12 bases between them. Based on the germline V gene, the CDR1 and CDR2 sequences are MGHDK and SYGVNS. The CDR3 numbers 16 residues from cysteine through phenylalanine. Of the read, only the CDR3 DNA is kept; its 48 bases are in frame from base 1.